Sequencing of this TCR beta chain was carried out in a study of cytomegalovirus exposure and HLA in healthy donors. Points from the study as a whole: TCR beta chains numbering 150 to 200 were designated cytomegalovirus-associated.

The PCR made use of 60 Vbeta and 13 Jbeta primers. The repertoire was sequenced with immunoSEQ multiplex PCR; TCRdb's copy has only in-frame clones and lacks some. Among 150,000 to 200,000 clones, approximately 78% were seen once, and the ten largest hold less than 1%. As concerns this clone: Its antigen remains unknown.

The sequence was collected from a girl aged 2 to 10 in good health and CMV-seropositive. Material for sequencing was PBMCs.

CDR3 residues: CASRSKIIEYF. The CDR3 DNA follows: TGCGCCAGCAGGAGCAAAATCATAGAGTACTTC. J is TRBJ2-7 and V is TRBV5-1; D gene uncertain. The CDR3 length is 11 residues. Germline V CDR1 and CDR2: SGHRS, YFSETQ. Trimming cost V 5 bases and J 11 bases, with 14 bases left between them.